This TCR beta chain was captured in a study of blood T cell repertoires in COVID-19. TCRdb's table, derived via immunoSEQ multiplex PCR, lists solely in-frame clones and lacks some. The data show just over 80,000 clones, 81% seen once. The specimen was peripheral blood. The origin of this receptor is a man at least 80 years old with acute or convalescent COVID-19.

In DNA form, the CDR3 reads TGTGCCAGCAGCCTCAACAGGGGAGGTGACACTGAAGCTTTCTTT. This sequence encodes CASSLNRGGDTEAFF. The V call is TRBV3-1 (or the pseudogene TRBV3-2), the J call TRBJ1-1; 7 bases align to TRBD1. The V segment lost 4 bases and the J segment 3 bases; nucleotides outside the gene matches: 8. The CDR3 length is 15 residues. Germline loops: CDR1 LGHDT, CDR2 YNNKEL (reference sequence).